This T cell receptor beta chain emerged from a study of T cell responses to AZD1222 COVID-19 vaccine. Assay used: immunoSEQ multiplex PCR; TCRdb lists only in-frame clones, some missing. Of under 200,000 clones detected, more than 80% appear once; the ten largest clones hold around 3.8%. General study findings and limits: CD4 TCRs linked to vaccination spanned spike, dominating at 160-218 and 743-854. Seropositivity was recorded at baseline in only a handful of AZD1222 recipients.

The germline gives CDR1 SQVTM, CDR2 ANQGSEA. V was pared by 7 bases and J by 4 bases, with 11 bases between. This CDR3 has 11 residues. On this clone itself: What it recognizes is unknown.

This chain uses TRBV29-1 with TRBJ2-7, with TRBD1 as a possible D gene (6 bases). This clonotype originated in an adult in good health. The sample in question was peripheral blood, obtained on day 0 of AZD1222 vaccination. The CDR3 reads CSAMQGYEQYF. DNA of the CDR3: TGCAGCGCCATGCAGGGGTACGAGCAGTACTTC.